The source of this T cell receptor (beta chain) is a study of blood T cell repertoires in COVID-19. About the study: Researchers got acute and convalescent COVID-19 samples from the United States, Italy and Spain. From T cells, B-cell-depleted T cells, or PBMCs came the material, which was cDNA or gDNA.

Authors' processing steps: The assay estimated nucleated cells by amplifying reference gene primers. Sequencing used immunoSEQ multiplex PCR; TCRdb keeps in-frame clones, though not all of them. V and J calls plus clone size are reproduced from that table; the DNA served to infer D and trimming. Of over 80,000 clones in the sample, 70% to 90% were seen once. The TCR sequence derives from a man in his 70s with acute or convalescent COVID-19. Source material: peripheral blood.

The CDR3 sequence: CASSRWGGAGNIQYF. In nucleotides, the CDR3 is TGTGCCAGCAGCCGTTGGGGGGGGGCCGGAAACATTCAGTACTTC. J is TRBJ2-4 and V is TRBV7-2, with D perhaps matching TRBD2 (7 bases). Trimming removed 5 bases at V and 6 bases at J, with 17 bases between. Germline CDR1 and CDR2: SGHTA and FQGNSA. This CDR3 spans 15 amino acids.